Following are 5 T cell receptor beta chains from one sample sequenced in a study of early T cells in non-severe SARS-CoV-2 infection. TCRdb used MiXCR to reprocess the 5' RACE reads, holding one entry per CDR3 protein. The data show fewer than 80,000 distinct CDR3 sequences, with roughly 10% seen just once and less than 6.5% held by the top ten. Source material: whole blood. These receptors were taken from an adult who was a healthcare worker with PCR-confirmed SARS-CoV-2 infection or an uninfected control (not recorded which).

This clonotype has more than one count but fewer than ten. The chain recombines TRBV20-1 with TRBJ2-3; 8 nucleotides align to TRBD1. CDR1 is DFQATT, CDR2 SNEGSKA, per germline (reference sequence). This CDR3 contains 13 residues. With 6 bases clipped from V and 5 bases from J, the junction kept 7 bases outside the gene matches. The CDR3 sequence: CSARTGLEDTQYF. CDR3 in DNA: TGCAGTGCGAGGACAGGGTTGGAAGATACGCAGTATTTT.

This clonotype has ten or more counts. The V call is TRBV3-1, the J call TRBJ2-1; unclear D gene. Germline lookup yields CDR1 LGHDT and CDR2 YNNKEL (reference sequence). Trimming stripped 5 bases from V and 0 bases from J, with 11 bases between. This CDR3 has 15 amino acids. As DNA, the CDR3 is TGTGCCAGCAGCAGGATAGTGGGCTCCTACAATGAGCAGTTCTTC. Translating gives CASSRIVGSYNEQFF.

V usage is TRBV18 and J usage is TRBJ2-3; D ambiguous. Germline V lookup: CDR1 KGHSH, CDR2 LQKENI. With 3 bases removed from V and 5 bases from J, the gap between germline ends came to 6 bases. CDR3 length equals 12 residues. CDR3 coding DNA: TGTGCCAGCTCACCCTCTGGAGATACGCAGTATTTT. Translated: CASSPSGDTQYF.

The chain carries TRBV20-1 and TRBJ1-4; D not resolved. The CDR3 has 14 residues. The germline gives CDR1 DFQATT, CDR2 SNEGSKA (reference sequence). Deletions cut 6 bases from V and 0 bases from J, with 11 bases between. CDR3 DNA sequence: TGCAGTGCCCAAATCTGGGCAACTAATGAAAAACTGTTTTTT. This codes for CSAQIWATNEKLFF.

V is TRBV6-1 and J is TRBJ2-3; perhaps TRBD2 as D (6 bases). This CDR3 comprises 15 residues. Per the germline V gene, CDR1 is MNHNS and CDR2 is SASEGT. With 4 bases removed from V and 2 bases from J, the gap between germline ends came to 13 bases. Here the CDR3 reads CASSATRDYTDTQYF. In DNA form, the CDR3 reads TGTGCCAGCAGTGCGACTAGAGATTACACAGATACGCAGTATTTT.